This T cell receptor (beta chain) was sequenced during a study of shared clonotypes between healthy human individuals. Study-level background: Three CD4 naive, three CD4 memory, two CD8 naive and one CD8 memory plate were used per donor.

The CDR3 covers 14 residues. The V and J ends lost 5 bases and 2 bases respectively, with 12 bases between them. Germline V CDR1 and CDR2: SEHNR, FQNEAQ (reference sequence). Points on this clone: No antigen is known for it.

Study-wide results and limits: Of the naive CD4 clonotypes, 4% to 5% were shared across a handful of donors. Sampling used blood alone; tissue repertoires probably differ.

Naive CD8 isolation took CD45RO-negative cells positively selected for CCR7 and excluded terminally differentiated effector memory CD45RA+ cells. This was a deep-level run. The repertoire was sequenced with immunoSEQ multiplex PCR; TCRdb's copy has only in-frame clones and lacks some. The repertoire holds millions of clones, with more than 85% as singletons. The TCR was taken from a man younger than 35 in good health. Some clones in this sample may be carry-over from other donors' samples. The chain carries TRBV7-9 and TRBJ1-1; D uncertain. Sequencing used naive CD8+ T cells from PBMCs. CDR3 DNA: TGTGCCAGCAGCCCAAGGGCCCTAAACACTGAAGCTTTCTTT. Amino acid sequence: CASSPRALNTEAFF.